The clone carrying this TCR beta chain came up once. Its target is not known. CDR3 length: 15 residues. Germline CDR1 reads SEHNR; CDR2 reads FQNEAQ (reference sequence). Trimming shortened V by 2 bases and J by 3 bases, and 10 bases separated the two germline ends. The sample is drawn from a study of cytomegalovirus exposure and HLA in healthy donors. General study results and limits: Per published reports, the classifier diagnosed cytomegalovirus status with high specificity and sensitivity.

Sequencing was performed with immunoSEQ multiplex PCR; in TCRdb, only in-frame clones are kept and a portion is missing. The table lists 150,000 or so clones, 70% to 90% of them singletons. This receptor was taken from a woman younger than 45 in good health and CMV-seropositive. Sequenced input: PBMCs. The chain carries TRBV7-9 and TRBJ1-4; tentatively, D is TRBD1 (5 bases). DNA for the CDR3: TGTGCCAGCAGCTTAAGGGAACAGGCTAATGAAAAACTGTTTTTT. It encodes CASSLREQANEKLFF.